These T cell receptor beta chains were read from a single sample in a study of shared clonotypes between healthy human individuals. Sequenced by immunoSEQ multiplex PCR; TCRdb stores in-frame clones only, minus some. The sample shows 2 million to 2.5 million clones, roughly 94% of them seen only once. The sample taken for sequencing was naive CD4+ T cells sorted from blood. The receptors shown here come from a man between 18 and 29 years old in good health. Each CDR3 is given with its conserved first and last residue. A D gene is named only where the DNA matches it firmly. Some rows mark clone size as missing; the rest say once, few, many or name a class of expanded clone.

cdr3_nt cdr3_aa clone_size j_call v_call d_call
TGTGCCAGCTCCGGGACTAGCGAAGATACGCAGTATTTT CASSGTSEDTQYF once TRBJ2-3 TRBV5-6 TRBD2
TGTGCCAGCAGTCCCCGACAGGATGCCCCCTACGAGCAGTACTTC CASSPRQDAPYEQYF . TRBJ2-7 TRBV6-5 .
TGTGCCAGCAGCCACACCAGCGTGGACAGGAACACCGGGGAGCTGTTTTTT CASSHTSVDRNTGELFF once TRBJ2-2 TRBV7-9 .
TGCGCCAGCAGCTTGACCGAGACTGAGGGCAATGAGCAGTTCTTC CASSLTETEGNEQFF . TRBJ2-1 TRBV5-1 .
TGTGCCAGCAGCCCATTGGGGAGCGGGAGTGAGGAGACCCAGTACTTC CASSPLGSGSEETQYF . TRBJ2-5 TRBV5-4 TRBD2
TGTGCCATCAGCGACAGCTACGAGCAGTACTTC CAISDSYEQYF . TRBJ2-7 TRBV10-3 .
TGTGCCACAAGACAGGGGGCTCTCAATGAGCAGTTCTTC CATRQGALNEQFF once TRBJ2-1 TRBV7-2 TRBD1
TGTGCCATCGGACTTGGGGGCCTAGGGGTCTACGAGCAGTACTTC CAIGLGGLGVYEQYF . TRBJ2-7 TRBV10-3 .
TGTGCCAGCAGAGCGGGGACAGTGAACACTGAAGCTTTCTTT CASRAGTVNTEAFF . TRBJ1-1 TRBV6-4 TRBD1
TGTGCCAGCAGCTTAAGGGGTGAATCACCCCTCCACTTT CASSLRGESPLHF once TRBJ1-6 TRBV11-3 .
TGTGCTAGTGGTTTGGTAGTGGAGACCCAGTACTTC CASGLVVETQYF . TRBJ2-5 TRBV12-5 .
TGTGCCAGCAGCGTAGGAAGGGGCTGGGACTATGGCTACACCTTC CASSVGRGWDYGYTF . TRBJ1-2 TRBV9 .
TGTGCCATCAGTGAAGGGGGACAGGGGCAGGGAGATACGCAGTATTTT CAISEGGQGQGDTQYF . TRBJ2-3 TRBV10-3 TRBD1
TGCGCCAGCAGTGAGACTAGCGGGAGGTACAATGAGCAGTTCTTC CASSETSGRYNEQFF . TRBJ2-1 TRBV10-2 TRBD2
TGTGCCAGCAGCTTGAGGTCAACAGGGGTCTATGGCTACACCTTC CASSLRSTGVYGYTF . TRBJ1-2 TRBV5-4 TRBD1
TGCGCCAGCAGCCCGGACAGGGCAAATTCACCCCTCCACTTT CASSPDRANSPLHF many TRBJ1-6 TRBV5-1 TRBD1
TGCGCCAGCAGTCAAACAGGACAGGACGGTAACACCGGGGAGCTGTTTTTT CASSQTGQDGNTGELFF . TRBJ2-2 TRBV23-1 TRBD1
TGTGCCCACCGGGGGAGAAATTCACCCCTCCACTTT CAHRGRNSPLHF . TRBJ1-6 TRBV30 .
TGTGCCAGCAGTCCTACCGGAGGCAGGGGCAATGAGCAGTTCTTC CASSPTGGRGNEQFF . TRBJ2-1 TRBV28 .
TGCGCCAGCAGCTTCGACGTGGGAGGGCAAGAGACCCAGTACTTC CASSFDVGGQETQYF . TRBJ2-5 TRBV5-1 TRBD2
TGTGCCAGCGGGGCAGGGGTCGAAGTGTATGGCTACACCTTC CASGAGVEVYGYTF . TRBJ1-2 TRBV6-5 .
TGTGCCAGCAGTTACTTAACAGGCAATCAGCCCCAGCATTTT CASSYLTGNQPQHF . TRBJ1-5 TRBV6-6 .
TGCGCCACGCCATCGGGCCGGGCTAGCGCCCGAAAAAAGGGCAATGAGCAGTTCTTC CATPSGRASARKKGNEQFF . TRBJ2-1 TRBV10-1 .
TGCGCCAGCAGCGGATCGGGCAACCAAGAGACCCAGTACTTC CASSGSGNQETQYF . TRBJ2-5 TRBV5-1 .
TGTGCCACCAGCCCCCACGTTGGCAGCTCCTACGAGCAGTACTTC CATSPHVGSSYEQYF . TRBJ2-7 TRBV15 .
TGCGCCAGCAGCGAACCAGGGACGGGGGTCGAGCAGTACTTC CASSEPGTGVEQYF . TRBJ2-7 TRBV5-1 .
TGTGCCAGCAGTTACCTGGGACAAAACGAGGCCCAGCATTTT CASSYLGQNEAQHF once TRBJ1-5 TRBV6-6 .
TGTGCCAGCAGTTTAACGGGCGGGATCGCCTACAATGAGCAGTTCTTC CASSLTGGIAYNEQFF . TRBJ2-1 TRBV27 .